The 32 T cell receptor beta chains reported below all come from one sample, sequenced in a study of cytomegalovirus exposure and HLA in healthy donors. 60 Vbeta and 13 Jbeta primers were used in PCR. Libraries were prepared by immunoSEQ multiplex PCR; TCRdb keeps only in-frame clonotypes and omits some of them. The repertoire consists of under 250,000 clones, with around 76% occurring once and the leading ten covering 0.63%. The sequencing sample was made of PBMCs. Source of these receptors: a man between 18 and 29 years old in good health and CMV-seronegative.

This clone has more than one count but fewer than ten. J is TRBJ2-7 and V is TRBV16, with TRBD2 as a possible D gene (6 bases). CDR1 and CDR2 (germline): KGHSY, FQNENV. V shed 0 bases and J shed 1 base, with 10 bases lying between them. CDR3 length: 15 residues. Here the CDR3 reads CASSQSASASYEQYF. Written as DNA, the CDR3 is TGTGCCAGCAGCCAATCGGCTAGCGCTTCCTACGAGCAGTACTTC. The variable domain in full, completed from reference TRBV16 and TRBJ2-7, reads GEEVAQTPKHLVRGEGQKAKLYCAPIKGHSYVFWYQQVLKNEFKFLISFQNENVFDETGMPKERFSAKCLPNSPCSLEIQATKLEDSAVYFCASSQSASASYEQYFGPGTRLTVT.

This clone was picked up a small number of times. The chain uses TRBV6-1 and TRBJ1-1; possible D gene TRBD1, 6 bases. This CDR3 is built from 16 residues. V lost 1 base and J 8 bases, leaving 20 bases between the germline ends. Per germline, CDR1 MNHNS and CDR2 SASEGT. The CDR3 here is CASSEVSQGRDGEAFF. CDR3 in DNA: TGTGCCAGCAGTGAAGTTTCGCAGGGGAGGGATGGGGAAGCTTTCTTT.

V is TRBV28 and J is TRBJ1-4; D is ambiguous. The length of the CDR3 is 14 residues. Deletions cut 7 bases from V and 7 bases from J, with 16 bases between. Germline V gene lookup returns CDR1 MDHEN and CDR2 SYDVKM. The CDR3 sequence is CASNSRLRGEKLFF. The CDR3 coding sequence is TGTGCCAGCAACTCCCGGTTACGGGGTGAAAAACTGTTTTTT.

The chain links TRBV21-1 to TRBJ2-5; the D call of TRBD2 is as the table states it, not checked on the DNA. The DNA end is more similar to TRBJ2-7, so the J call may be wrong. TRBV21-1 is flagged as a pseudogene. The CDR3 is 16 residues long. DNA for the CDR3: TGTGCCAGCAGCAAAGGGAGTCGGGGGAGCTCCTACGAGCAGTACTTC. Residues: CASSKGSRGSSYEQYF.

This chain uses TRBV28 with TRBJ2-1; D ambiguous. CDR1 is MDHEN and CDR2 is SYDVKM in the germline V gene. This CDR3 has 14 amino acids. Between the trimmed V and J ends, which lost 5 bases and 0 bases, there was a span of 8 bases. The CDR3 loop is CASSERSSYNEQFF. The CDR3 DNA sequence: TGTGCCAGCAGTGAGAGAAGCTCCTACAATGAGCAGTTCTTC.

This chain links TRBV18 with TRBJ1-2; D remains ambiguous. This CDR3 has 13 amino acids. The germline V gene has CDR1 KGHSH and CDR2 LQKENI. V was shortened by 3 bases and J by 8 bases, with 13 bases between the two germline ends. CDR3 amino acids: CASSPLEAGGYTF. CDR3 nucleotides: TGTGCCAGCTCACCCCTAGAAGCGGGCGGCTACACCTTC.

This chain links TRBV5-6 with TRBJ2-2; 13 nucleotides align to TRBD2. The CDR3 extends over 17 amino acids. The ends lost 4 bases at V and 5 bases at J; junction bases unmatched: 8. Germline lookup yields CDR1 SGHDT and CDR2 YYEEEE. The CDR3 DNA reads TGTGCCAGCAGCCTCGGACTAGCGGGAGCAGGGACCGGGGAGCTGTTTTTT. Protein: CASSLGLAGAGTGELFF.

This rearrangement joins TRBV2 to TRBJ1-2; the match to TRBD1 covers 8 bases. V trimming: 6 bases; J trimming: 5 bases; junction bases outside the gene matches: 5. The CDR3 sequence is 13 residues long. Germline CDR1 and CDR2: SNHLY and FYNNEI. The CDR3 nucleotides read TGTGCCAGCAGATTACAGGGGGTATATGGCTACACCTTC. Translating gives CASRLQGVYGYTF.

Points on this clone: A read error may produce the germline difference seen at one junction end. This chain uses TRBV7-9 with TRBJ2-1; D is possibly TRBD2 (6 bases). Germline-derived CDR1 and CDR2 are SEHNR and FQNEAQ (reference sequence). The CDR3 covers 17 residues. DNA of the CDR3: TGTGCCAGCAGCTTAGCTCCTACTAGCCCTACCTACAATGAGCGGTTCTTC. It specifies CASSLAPTSPTYNERFF.

The gene calls are TRBV5-6 and TRBJ2-7, with TRBD1 matching over 10 bases. The CDR3 is 16 amino acids. With V trimmed by 2 bases and J by 0 bases, 5 bases remained unmatched. CDR1 is SGHDT, CDR2 YYEEEE, per germline. CDR3 amino acids: CASSLGTGASSYEQYF. The CDR3 DNA reads TGTGCCAGCAGCTTAGGGACAGGGGCGTCCTCCTACGAGCAGTACTTC.

This chain joins TRBV6-1 and TRBJ2-1; tentative D call: TRBD2 (5 bases). The V end was cut by 3 bases, the J end by 4 bases, with 16 bases between. The CDR3 loop spans 16 amino acids. Germline assignment: CDR1 MNHNS and CDR2 SASEGT. The CDR3 region is CASSDGRRRGYNEQFF. CDR3 coding DNA: TGTGCCAGCAGTGATGGTCGGCGGAGAGGGTACAATGAGCAGTTCTTC.

In its sample, this clone was seen once. The V call is TRBV5-4, the J call TRBJ2-7, with 9 bases that match TRBD1. CDR1 is SGHNT, CDR2 YYREEE, per germline (reference sequence). The CDR3 spans 14 residues. V shed 3 bases and J 3 bases; nucleotides not matched to a gene: 4. The CDR3 DNA is TGTGCCAGCAGCTCAACAGGGGGCAACTACGAGCAGTACTTC. Translating it yields CASSSTGGNYEQYF.

The V and J genes are TRBV27 and TRBJ1-1, with a tentative D call TRBD1 (5 bases). The V end was cut by 6 bases, the J end by 5 bases, with 13 bases between. CDR1 is MNHEY, CDR2 SMNVEV, per germline (reference sequence). The CDR3 has 13 residues. The CDR3 nucleotides are TGTGCCAGCAGGGGGGGGGAGGGTACTGAAGCTTTCTTT. The encoded protein is CASRGGEGTEAFF.

The chain carries TRBV29-1 and TRBJ2-7, with 8 bases fitting TRBD1. Germline lookup yields CDR1 SQVTM and CDR2 ANQGSEA. V shed 5 bases and J 3 bases; nucleotides not matched to a gene: 3. This CDR3 comprises 12 residues. The CDR3 sequence is CSVSGGFYEQYF. CDR3 coding DNA: TGCAGCGTTTCAGGGGGCTTCTACGAGCAGTACTTC.

The gene calls are TRBV6-5 and TRBJ1-3; 7 bases line up with TRBD1. The V gene's germline CDR1 is MNHEY and CDR2 SVGAGI. The V gene end was trimmed by 0 bases and the J gene end by 4 bases; junction bases not matched to a gene: 3. The CDR3 is 15 amino acids. For the CDR3, the DNA is TGTGCCAGCAGTTACTCACAGGGGTCGGGAAACACCATATATTTT. It is translated as CASSYSQGSGNTIYF.

This rearrangement joins TRBV30 to TRBJ2-2; TRBD2 might be the D (7 bases). With 0 bases removed from V and 6 bases from J, the gap between germline ends came to 8 bases. Germline V gene data show CDR1 as GTSNPN and CDR2 as SVGIG (reference sequence). The CDR3 runs 13 residues. The CDR3 sequence is CAWSVGGAGELFF. The CDR3 coding sequence is TGTGCCTGGAGTGTAGGGGGGGCCGGGGAGCTGTTTTTT.

This clone was recorded once. The CDR3 DNA is TGTGCCAGCAGCTTAGTATTCTCCGCGGGAAACGTCCTCGAGCAGTACTTC. It translates to CASSLVFSAGNVLEQYF. This rearrangement joins TRBV11-2 to TRBJ2-7, with a possible D match to TRBD2 (6 bases). The germline V and J ends were trimmed by 1 base and 6 bases, with 22 bases remaining between them. CDR3 length: 17 amino acids. CDR1 is SGHAT, CDR2 FQNNGV, per germline.

The rearrangement links TRBV7-6 to TRBJ2-7; possible D gene TRBD1, 6 bases. There are 14 residues in the CDR3. V was shortened by 3 bases and J by 2 bases, with 11 bases between the two germline ends. From germline, CDR1 is SGHVS and CDR2 FNYEAQ. The CDR3 reads CASSLADSTYEQYF. In DNA form, the CDR3 reads TGTGCCAGCAGCTTGGCGGACAGTACCTACGAGCAGTACTTC. Full variable domain (rest looked up from reference TRBV7-6 and TRBJ2-7): GAGVSQSPRYKVTKRGQDVALRCDPISGHVSLYWYRQALGQGPEFLTYFNYEAQQDKSGLPNDRFSAERPEGSISTLTIQRTEQRDSAMYRCASSLADSTYEQYFGPGTRLTVT.

This clone was found a few times. The V call is TRBV5-8, the J call TRBJ1-1; D unclear. CDR1 is SGHTS and CDR2 is YDEGEE in the germline V gene. V was trimmed by 4 bases and J by 3 bases, leaving 10 bases between them. The CDR3 contains 13 residues. The CDR3 bases are TGTGCCAGCAGCCCGGGTCAGTACACTGAAGCTTTCTTT. Translating it yields CASSPGQYTEAFF. The full variable domain, in which reference TRBV5-8 and TRBJ1-1 provide the parts outside the CDR3, is EAGVTQSPTHLIKTRGQQATLRCSPISGHTSVYWYQQALGLGLQFLLWYDEGEERNRGNFPPRFSGRQFPNYSSELNVNALELEDSALYLCASSPGQYTEAFFGQGTRLTVV.

The V and J genes are TRBV19 and TRBJ1-1; D ambiguous. V was shortened by 5 bases and J by 0 bases, with 22 bases between the two germline ends. CDR1 LNHDA and CDR2 SQIVND come from the germline V gene (reference sequence). This CDR3 contains 18 residues. The DNA of the CDR3 is TGTGCCAGTAGTCCTAAGGGAGTTTACGACGTTTTGAACACTGAAGCTTTCTTT. Its translation is CASSPKGVYDVLNTEAFF.

This sequence joins TRBV7-9 and TRBJ2-2, with a weak D call TRBD1 (5 bases). Germline V gene lookup returns CDR1 SEHNR and CDR2 FQNEAQ (reference sequence). This CDR3 spans 15 amino acids. Trimming pared 3 bases from V and 0 bases from J, leaving 8 bases between. The CDR3 DNA sequence: TGTGCCAGCAGCTTCACGACAGCGAACACCGGGGAGCTGTTTTTT. It translates to CASSFTTANTGELFF. Based on the CDR3 plus reference TRBV7-9 and TRBJ2-2, the full variable domain is DTGVSQNPRHKITKRGQNVTFRCDPISEHNRLYWYRQTLGQGPEFLTYFQNEAQLEKSRLLSDRFSAERPKGSFSTLEIQRTEQGDSAMYLCASSFTTANTGELFFGEGSRLTVL.

This clone came up a few times. The chain combines TRBV2 with TRBJ1-4; TRBD1 agrees at 7 bases. CDR3 length: 14 amino acids. The trim removed 0 bases at V and 6 bases at J, leaving 1 base unmatched. The germline V gene has CDR1 SNHLY and CDR2 FYNNEI. CDR3 region: CASSEAGGHEKLFF. Here the CDR3 DNA reads TGTGCCAGCAGTGAAGCAGGGGGCCATGAAAAACTGTTTTTT.

The chain combines TRBV27 with TRBJ2-1; D is unresolved. V lost 3 bases and J 0 bases, leaving 9 bases between the germline ends. The CDR3 loop spans 15 amino acids. CDR1 MNHEY and CDR2 SMNVEV come from the germline V gene (reference sequence). CDR3 loop: CASSFSLSSYNEQFF. CDR3 DNA sequence: TGTGCCAGCAGTTTCTCGCTGAGCTCCTACAATGAGCAGTTCTTC.

The chain carries TRBV28 and TRBJ1-1; the match to TRBD1 covers 7 bases. The ends lost 5 bases at V and 1 base at J; junction bases unmatched: 10. Per the germline V gene, CDR1 is MDHEN and CDR2 is SYDVKM. CDR3 size: 16 residues. DNA for the CDR3: TGTGCCAGCAGTGGAGGGACAGCTAGGACGAACACTGAAGCTTTCTTT. It yields the protein CASSGGTARTNTEAFF.

The CDR3 region is CASSQPLTGGLWPTEAFF. The DNA for the CDR3 is TGTGCCAGCAGTCAGCCTCTTACAGGGGGCCTCTGGCCCACTGAAGCTTTCTTT. The gene calls are TRBV27 and TRBJ1-1; 9 bases fit TRBD1. The CDR3 is 18 amino acids. CDR1 and CDR2 (germline): MNHEY, SMNVEV (reference sequence). The ends lost 5 bases at V and 4 bases at J; junction bases unmatched: 17.

V and J are TRBV4-1 and TRBJ1-5; no clear D. CDR3 length: 16 amino acids. V was clipped by 1 base and J by 4 bases, with 14 bases between them. CDR1 and CDR2 (germline): MGHRA, YSYEKL. CDR3 in amino acids: CASSQGGMEDNQPQHF. The CDR3 bases are TGCGCCAGCAGCCAAGGAGGAATGGAGGATAATCAGCCCCAGCATTTT.

The V and J genes are TRBV5-4 and TRBJ1-6, with TRBD1 identical over 9 bases. J lost 9 bases, V lost 4 bases, and 11 bases had no gene match. The CDR3 totals 16 residues. The germline V gene has CDR1 SGHNT and CDR2 YYREEE (reference sequence). DNA of the CDR3: TGTGCCAGCAGCCCCGGGACAGGGAAGATGAGTTCACCCCTCCACTTT. Its protein is CASSPGTGKMSSPLHF.

V and J are TRBV2 and TRBJ1-1; tentatively, D is TRBD1 (5 bases). The V end lost 7 bases, the J end lost 5 bases, and 14 bases lay between the germline ends. Per the germline V gene, CDR1 is SNHLY and CDR2 is FYNNEI. The CDR3 consists of 13 residues. The CDR3 DNA is TGTGCCAGCACCAAACGTACAGGTACTGAAGCTTTCTTT. Its translation: CASTKRTGTEAFF. The entire variable domain, with the rest obtained from reference TRBV2 and TRBJ1-1, is as follows: EPEVTQTPSHQVTQMGQEVILRCVPISNHLYFYWYRQILGQKVEFLVSFYNNEISEKSEIFDDQFSVERPDGSNFTLKIRSTKLEDSAMYFCASTKRTGTEAFFGQGTRLTVV.

A single count supports this clone. The chain uses TRBV18 and TRBJ2-1; a weak D match, TRBD2 (6 bases). Germline loops: CDR1 KGHSH, CDR2 LQKENI. Trimming removed 1 base from V and 0 bases from J, with 7 bases in between. The CDR3 is made up of 15 amino acids. Written as DNA, the CDR3 is TGTGCCAGCTCACCACTCGGGAGCTCCTACAATGAGCAGTTCTTC. This encodes CASSPLGSSYNEQFF.

This clone was picked up one time. The chain's CDR3 is CASSGRFNTEAFF. For the CDR3, the DNA is TGTGCCAGCTCAGGGAGATTTAACACTGAAGCTTTCTTT. J is TRBJ1-1 and V is TRBV18, with unresolved D. Deletions cut 5 bases from V and 2 bases from J, with 9 bases between. CDR3 length: 13 residues. CDR1 and CDR2 from the germline V gene are KGHSH and LQKENI.

This clone turned up a few times. V usage is TRBV2 and J usage is TRBJ1-1, with 7 bases aligning to TRBD1. This CDR3 contains 13 residues. V lost 4 bases, J lost 3 bases, and 2 bases stayed unmatched. CDR1 and CDR2 from the germline V gene are SNHLY and FYNNEI. The CDR3 loop is CASSAGTDTEAFF. The CDR3 DNA sequence: TGTGCCAGCAGTGCCGGGACAGACACTGAAGCTTTCTTT.

V gene TRBV7-9 combines with J gene TRBJ2-1; 9 bases agree with TRBD2. The CDR3 totals 19 residues. The germline V gene has CDR1 SEHNR and CDR2 FQNEAQ (reference sequence). V was clipped by 1 base and J by 8 bases; unmatched bases: 18. The CDR3 spells CASSLVSPKAGGTGHEQFF. In DNA form, the CDR3 reads TGTGCCAGCAGCTTAGTTTCGCCGAAAGCGGGAGGCACGGGGCATGAGCAGTTCTTC.